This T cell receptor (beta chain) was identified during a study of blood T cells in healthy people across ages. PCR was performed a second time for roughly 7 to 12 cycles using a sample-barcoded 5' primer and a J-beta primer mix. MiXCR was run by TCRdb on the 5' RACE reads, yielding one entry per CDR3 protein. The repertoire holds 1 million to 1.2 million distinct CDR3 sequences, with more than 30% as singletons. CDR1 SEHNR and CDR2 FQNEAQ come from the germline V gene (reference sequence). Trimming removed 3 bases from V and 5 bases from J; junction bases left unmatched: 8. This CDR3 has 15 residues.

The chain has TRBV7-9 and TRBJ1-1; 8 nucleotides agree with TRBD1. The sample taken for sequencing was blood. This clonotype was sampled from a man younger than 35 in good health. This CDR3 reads CASSLSGTGRTEAFF. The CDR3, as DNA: TGTGCCAGCAGCTTGAGTGGGACAGGCCGAACTGAAGCTTTCTTT.